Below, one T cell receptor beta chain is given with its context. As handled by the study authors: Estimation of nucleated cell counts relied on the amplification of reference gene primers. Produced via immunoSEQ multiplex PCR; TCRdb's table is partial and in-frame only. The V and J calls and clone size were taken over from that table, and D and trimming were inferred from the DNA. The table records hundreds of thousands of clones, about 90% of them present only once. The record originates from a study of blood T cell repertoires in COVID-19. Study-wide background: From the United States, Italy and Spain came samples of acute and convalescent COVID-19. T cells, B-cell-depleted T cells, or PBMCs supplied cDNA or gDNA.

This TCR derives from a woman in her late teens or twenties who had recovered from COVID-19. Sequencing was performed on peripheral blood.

The CDR3 loop is CSVGVTTNTEAFF. As DNA, the CDR3 is TGCAGCGTAGGGGTCACAACGAACACTGAAGCTTTCTTT. V and J are TRBV29-1 and TRBJ1-1, with a tentative D call TRBD1 (5 bases). V was pared by 6 bases and J by 1 base, with 12 bases between. The length of the CDR3 is 13 residues. The germline V gene has CDR1 SQVTM and CDR2 ANQGSEA.